This T cell receptor beta chain was retrieved from a study of CD8 T cells in ankylosing spondylitis. Findings of the study overall: A motif of under 10 highly homologous TCR beta variants was seen as apparently characteristic of ankylosing spondylitis blood.

One entry per CDR3 protein results from TCRdb running MiXCR on the 5' RACE reads. The sample lists under 450,000 distinct CDR3 sequences, 17% seen once, with 1% in the top ten. Concerning this clonotype: Its antigen is unknown.

The V gene's germline CDR1 is PRHDT and CDR2 FYEKMQ (reference sequence). This CDR3 region has 14 residues. Trimming shortened V by 0 bases and J by 10 bases, and 10 bases separated the two germline ends. The V gene is TRBV13, the J gene TRBJ1-6; possible D gene TRBD1, 6 bases. The clonotype was recovered from a male donor with ankylosing spondylitis. Sequenced: blood, either unsorted or a sorted T cell fraction (not recorded which). CDR3 in amino acids: CASSLGQGRSPLHF. CDR3 bases: TGTGCCAGCAGCTTAGGACAGGGAAGATCACCCCTCCACTTT.